The rows below give T cell receptor beta chains drawn from one sample of a study of blood T cell repertoires in COVID-19. TCRdb's copy holds only in-frame clones and misses some; the assay was immunoSEQ multiplex PCR. The sample records around 260,000 clones, less than 90% being singletons. Sequenced: peripheral blood. The receptor set was obtained from a man aged 25-45 years with active or convalescent COVID-19. Each CDR3 is given with its conserved first and last residue. The order of the fields is D gene, V gene, J gene, CDR3 length, clone size, CDR3 DNA, CDR3 protein. D genes are given only for firm matches. The size entry is marked missing in some rows and otherwise reads once, few, many or a size class.

NA	TRBV9	TRBJ2-3	14	once	TGTGCCAGCAGCCGGGATCCGAGTGGAGATACGCAGTATTTT	CASSRDPSGDTQYF
TRBD1	TRBV7-2	TRBJ2-7	15	NA	TGTGCCAGCAGCTTATCGGACAGGGGGGACTACGAGCAGTACTTC	CASSLSDRGDYEQYF
NA	TRBV5-4	TRBJ2-3	14	NA	TGTGCCAGCAGCTTCCGGGGGACCACAGATACGCAGTATTTT	CASSFRGTTDTQYF
TRBD2	TRBV4-1	TRBJ2-2	17	few	TGCGCCAGCAGCCAAGATAAGGGCGGGGGTAACACCGGGGAGCTGTTTTTT	CASSQDKGGGNTGELFF
TRBD1	TRBV28	TRBJ1-2	15	NA	TGTGCCAGCAGTTTACTTCCGGGACAGGGTTATGGCTACACCTTC	CASSLLPGQGYGYTF
NA	TRBV7-2	TRBJ2-3	13	NA	TGTGCCAGCAGCTTAGGAGTATCGGATACGCAGTATTTT	CASSLGVSDTQYF
NA	TRBV6-2/TRBV6-3	TRBJ1-3	16	NA	TGTGCCAGCAGTTACTCGGAATGGACAGACGGAAACACCATATATTTT	CASSYSEWTDGNTIYF
TRBD2	TRBV19	TRBJ2-2	18	NA	TGTGCCAGTAGTAAGAACATCGGACTAGCGGGTCGCACCGGGGAGCTGTTTTTT	CASSKNIGLAGRTGELFF
TRBD2	TRBV9	TRBJ2-1	13	NA	TGTGCCAGCAGCGTAACGGGGGGCAATGAGCAGTTCTTC	CASSVTGGNEQFF
NA	TRBV11-2	TRBJ1-4	15	NA	TGTGCCAGCAGCTTCCTCGGGGTGGGTCATGAAAAACTGTTTTTT	CASSFLGVGHEKLFF
NA	TRBV4-2	TRBJ1-2	15	NA	TGTGCCAGCAGCCAAGATGGGGCGTGGGTTGGGGGCTACACCTTC	CASSQDGAWVGGYTF
TRBD1	TRBV3-1/TRBV3-2	TRBJ2-1	17	once	TGTGCCAGCAGTCCTTCTCCCGGGACAGGGAGGGACAATGAGCAGTTCTTC	CASSPSPGTGRDNEQFF
TRBD2	TRBV18	TRBJ2-3	19	NA	TGTGCCAGCTCACCGGGACTAGCGGGGGCCCCTAAAAGCACAGATACGCAGTATTTT	CASSPGLAGAPKSTDTQYF
TRBD2	TRBV4-2	TRBJ2-3	17	NA	TGTGCCAGCAGCCAAGTCGAGGTAGCGGGGACCCTAGATACGCAGTATTTT	CASSQVEVAGTLDTQYF
TRBD1	TRBV13	TRBJ2-1	14	once	TGTGCCAGCAGCATACGACAGGGGGTCTATGAGCAGTTCTTC	CASSIRQGVYEQFF
NA	TRBV5-1	TRBJ2-1	16	NA	TGCGCCAGCAGCTTGGCCATGCGGAAACCCTACAATGAGCAGTTCTTC	CASSLAMRKPYNEQFF
TRBD1	TRBV6-1	TRBJ2-7	15	once	TGTGCCAGCAGTGAATTCAGGACAGGGGATTACGAGCAGTACTTC	CASSEFRTGDYEQYF
NA	TRBV10-3	TRBJ1-1	15	NA	TGTGCCATCAGTGACGAGGGTCGCGCGAACACTGAAGCTTTCTTT	CAISDEGRANTEAFF
NA	TRBV19	TRBJ1-1	13	NA	TGTGCCGAAAGTTGCGGCGTGAACACTGAAGCTTTCTTT	CAESCGVNTEAFF
NA	TRBV6-5	TRBJ1-6	15	NA	TGTGCCAGCAGTTACGAGGTCTCCTATAATTCACCCCTCCACTTT	CASSYEVSYNSPLHF
NA	TRBV27	TRBJ2-3	15	NA	TGTGCCAGCAGTGCCTGGGCTAGCATCCCAGATACGCAGTATTTT	CASSAWASIPDTQYF
NA	TRBV10-3	TRBJ1-5	15	NA	TGTGCCATCAGTGATGTCGGGGGGTCCCATCAGCCCCAGCATTTT	CAISDVGGSHQPQHF
TRBD2	TRBV5-8	TRBJ2-2	17	once	TGTGCCAGCAGCCTACTAGCGGGGAGTTTAAACACCGGGGAGCTGTTTTTT	CASSLLAGSLNTGELFF
NA	TRBV4-3	TRBJ1-4	13	few	TGCGCCAGCAGCCAAGATCTTAGTGAAAAACTGTTTTTT	CASSQDLSEKLFF
NA	TRBV9	TRBJ1-2	16	few	TGTGCCAGCAGCCCTTCCCCCGAGGAGGCTAACTATGGCTACACCTTC	CASSPSPEEANYGYTF
NA	TRBV11-2	TRBJ1-4	14	NA	TGTGCCAGCAGCCGCGTTGGCAGGGTTGAAAAACTGTTTTTT	CASSRVGRVEKLFF
TRBD1	TRBV7-9	TRBJ1-1	14	NA	TGTGCCAGCGACAGGGGGACAGGGAGCACTGAAGCTTTCTTT	CASDRGTGSTEAFF
TRBD2	TRBV5-4	TRBJ2-7	14	NA	TGTGCCAGCAGTTCTGAGCGGGGGGTCTACGAGCAGTACTTC	CASSSERGVYEQYF
TRBD2	TRBV18	TRBJ2-1	16	NA	TGTGCCAGCTCTCTTGGACTAGCGGGGGGCTACGATGAGCAGTTCTTC	CASSLGLAGGYDEQFF
TRBD1	TRBV15	TRBJ1-2	15	NA	TGTGCCACCAGCAGAGATGACAGGGCTCACTATGGCTACACCTTC	CATSRDDRAHYGYTF
NA	TRBV3-1/TRBV3-2	TRBJ1-5	15	NA	TGTGCCAGCAGCCGGGGTTGGGGGGGCGAACAGCCCCAGCATTTT	CASSRGWGGEQPQHF
NA	TRBV27	TRBJ1-5	13	NA	TGTGCCAGCAGTTTGTCTCAGAATCAGCCCCAGCATTTT	CASSLSQNQPQHF
NA	TRBV14	TRBJ1-1	18	NA	TGTGCCAGCAGCCAAGCTGGCGGTAAGATGTCCGTGAACACTGAAGCTTTCTTT	CASSQAGGKMSVNTEAFF
NA	TRBV19	TRBJ1-3	16	NA	TGTGCCAGTAGTACTCGACAGGCGTACTCTGGAAACACCATATATTTT	CASSTRQAYSGNTIYF
TRBD2	TRBV2	TRBJ2-1	15	NA	TGTGCCAGCAGTGCTTCTAGCGGGGGGGACAATGAGCAGTTCTTC	CASSASSGGDNEQFF
NA	TRBV19	TRBJ1-1	14	NA	TGTGCCAGTCGACCGGGGGGAGGGTTGACTGAAGCTTTCTTT	CASRPGGGLTEAFF
NA	TRBV5-5	TRBJ2-2	17	NA	TGTGCCAGCAGCACCTATTGGGGGGGGGCAGGCACCGGGGAGCTGTTTTTT	CASSTYWGGAGTGELFF
NA	TRBV10-3	TRBJ2-7	13	NA	TGTGCCATCAGCACCTTACAGGGTTTCGGGCAGTACTTC	CAISTLQGFGQYF
NA	TRBV19	TRBJ2-7	16	NA	TGTGCCAGTAGTATTGGTATCGGCAGGGGACCCTACGAGCAGTACTTC	CASSIGIGRGPYEQYF
NA	TRBV12-3/TRBV12-4	TRBJ1-2	11	once	TGTGCCAGCAGCCCGGGGGTAGTCCACACCTTC	CASSPGVVHTF
NA	TRBV7-9	TRBJ2-7	16	NA	TGTGCCAGCAGCTCATCCAGGGTTATCGAACTCCACGAGCAGTACTTC	CASSSSRVIELHEQYF
TRBD1	TRBV3-1/TRBV3-2	TRBJ1-5	16	NA	TGTGCCAGCAGCCAAGCCTATGACAGGGGCAATCAGCCCCAGCATTTT	CASSQAYDRGNQPQHF
TRBD2	TRBV12-5	TRBJ2-1	18	once	TGTGCTAGTGGTTTGGTACTGACTAGCGGGGGGGACTACAATGAGCAGTTCTTC	CASGLVLTSGGDYNEQFF
TRBD1	TRBV5-6	TRBJ1-2	17	once	TGTGCCAGCAGCTTCCGCTACCCGGGACAGGGGGCTGGTGGCTACACCTTC	CASSFRYPGQGAGGYTF
NA	TRBV5-1	TRBJ1-5	13	NA	TGCGCCAGCAGCTACGGCGGGGGTCAGCCCCAGCATTTT	CASSYGGGQPQHF
TRBD1	TRBV7-2	TRBJ1-6	15	NA	TGTGCCAGCAGCCCGGGACAGATTAATAATTCACCCCTCCACTTT	CASSPGQINNSPLHF
NA	TRBV3-1/TRBV3-2	TRBJ1-2	16	NA	TGTGCCAGCAGCCAAGATTCGGCGGGACCCTATGGTAGCGGCACCTTC	CASSQDSAGPYGSGTF